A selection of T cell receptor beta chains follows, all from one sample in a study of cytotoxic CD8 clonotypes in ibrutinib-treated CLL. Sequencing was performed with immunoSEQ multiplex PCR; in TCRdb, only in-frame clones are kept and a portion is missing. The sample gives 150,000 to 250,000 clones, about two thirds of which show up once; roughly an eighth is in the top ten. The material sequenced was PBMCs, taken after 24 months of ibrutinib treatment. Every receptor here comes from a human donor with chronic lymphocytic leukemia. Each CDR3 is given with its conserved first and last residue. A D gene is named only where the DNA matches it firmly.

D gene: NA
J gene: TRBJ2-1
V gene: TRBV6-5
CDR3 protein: CASSYQSSSYNEQFF

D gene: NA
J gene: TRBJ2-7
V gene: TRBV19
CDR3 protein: CASSGDSTSVPYEQYF

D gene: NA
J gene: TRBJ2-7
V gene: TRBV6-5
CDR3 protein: CASSYSGMYLDYEQYF

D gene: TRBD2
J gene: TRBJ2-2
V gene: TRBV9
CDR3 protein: CASSVAAGGGPTNTGELFF

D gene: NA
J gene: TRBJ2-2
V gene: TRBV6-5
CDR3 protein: CASGGEELFF

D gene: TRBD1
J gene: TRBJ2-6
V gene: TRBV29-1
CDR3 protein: CSVKGQGPNGANVLTF

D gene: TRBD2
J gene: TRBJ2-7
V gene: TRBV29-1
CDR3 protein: CSVGGSGIPYEQYF

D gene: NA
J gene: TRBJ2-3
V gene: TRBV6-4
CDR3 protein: CASSAVVTDTQYF

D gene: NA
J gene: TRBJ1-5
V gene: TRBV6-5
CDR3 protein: CASGRGDRPQHF

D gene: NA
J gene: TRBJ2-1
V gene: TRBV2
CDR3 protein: CASRRSNEQFF

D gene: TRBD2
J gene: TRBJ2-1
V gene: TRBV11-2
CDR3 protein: CASSLREGLAGSYNEQFF

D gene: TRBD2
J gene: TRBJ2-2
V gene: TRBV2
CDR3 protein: CASSEFVAGGELFF

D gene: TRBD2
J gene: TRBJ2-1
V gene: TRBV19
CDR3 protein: CASSPTSGGPGEQFF

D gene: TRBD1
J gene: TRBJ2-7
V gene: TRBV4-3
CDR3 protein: CASSPRDRDRARYEQYF

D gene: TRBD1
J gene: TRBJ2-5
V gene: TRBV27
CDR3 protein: CASSSNRGQETQYF

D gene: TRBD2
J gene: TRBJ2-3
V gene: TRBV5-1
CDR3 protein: CASSWSGSGTDTQYF

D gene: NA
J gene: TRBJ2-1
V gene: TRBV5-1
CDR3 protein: CASSPSGAYNEQFF

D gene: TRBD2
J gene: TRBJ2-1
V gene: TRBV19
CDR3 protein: CASSIATSGNNEQFF

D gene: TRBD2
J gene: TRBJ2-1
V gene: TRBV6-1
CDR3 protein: CASSEVWVELAGISEQFF

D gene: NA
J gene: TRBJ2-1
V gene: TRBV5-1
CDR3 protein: CASSAGIGHEQFF

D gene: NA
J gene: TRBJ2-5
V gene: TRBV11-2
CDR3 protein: CASSLAAEETQYF

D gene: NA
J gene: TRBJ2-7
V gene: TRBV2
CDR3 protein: CASSEQGSPYEQYF

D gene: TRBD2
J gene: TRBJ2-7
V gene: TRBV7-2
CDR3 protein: CASSRLALRYEQYF

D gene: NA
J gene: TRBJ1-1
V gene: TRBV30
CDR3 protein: CAWSFGTEAFF

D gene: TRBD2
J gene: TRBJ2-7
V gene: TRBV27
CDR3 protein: CASQREGISEQYF

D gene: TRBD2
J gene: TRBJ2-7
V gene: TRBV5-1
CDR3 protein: CASSLGLAVQSYEQYF

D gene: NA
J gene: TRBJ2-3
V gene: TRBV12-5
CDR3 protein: CASGAGRTSTDTQYF

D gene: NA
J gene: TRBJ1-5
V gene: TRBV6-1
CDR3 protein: CASRADSAYQPQHF

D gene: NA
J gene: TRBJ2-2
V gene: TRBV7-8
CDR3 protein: CASSFDRDRGNTGELFF

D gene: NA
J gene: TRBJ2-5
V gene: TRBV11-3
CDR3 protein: CASSLDTYQETQYF

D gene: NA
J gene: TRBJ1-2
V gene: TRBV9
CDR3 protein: CASSVEAGYLAPEGYTF

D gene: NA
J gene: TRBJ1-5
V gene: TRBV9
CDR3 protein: CASSVGGQSNQPQHF

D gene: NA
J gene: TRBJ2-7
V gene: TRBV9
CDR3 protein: CASSTRGGESPYEQYF

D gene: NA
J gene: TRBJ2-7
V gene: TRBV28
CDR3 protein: CASSLNTEPTYEQYF

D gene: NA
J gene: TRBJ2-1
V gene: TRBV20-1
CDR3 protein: CSAREGEQFF

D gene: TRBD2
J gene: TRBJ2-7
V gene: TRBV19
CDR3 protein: CASSINAGGSYEQYF

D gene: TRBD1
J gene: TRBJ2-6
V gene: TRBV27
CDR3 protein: CASSLGTGDTGANVLTF

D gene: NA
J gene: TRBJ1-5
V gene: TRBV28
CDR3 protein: CASSLPPQPQHF

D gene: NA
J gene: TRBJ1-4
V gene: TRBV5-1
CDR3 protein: CASSPSYGEKLFF

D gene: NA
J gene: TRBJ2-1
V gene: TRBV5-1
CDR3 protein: CASSLGSHNEQFF

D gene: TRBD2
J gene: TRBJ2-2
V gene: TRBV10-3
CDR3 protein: CATSGLAENTGELFF

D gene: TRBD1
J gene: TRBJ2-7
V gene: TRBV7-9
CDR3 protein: CASSLGKGGRSYEQYF

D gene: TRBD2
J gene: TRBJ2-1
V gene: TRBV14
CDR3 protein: CASSQDLAVEQFF

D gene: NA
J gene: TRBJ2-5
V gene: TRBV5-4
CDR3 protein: CASSLAGGGPAQETQYF

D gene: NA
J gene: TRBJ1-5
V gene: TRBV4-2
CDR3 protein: CASSQGTSIDQPQHF

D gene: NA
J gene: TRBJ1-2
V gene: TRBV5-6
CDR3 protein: CASSLFGGWCGYTF

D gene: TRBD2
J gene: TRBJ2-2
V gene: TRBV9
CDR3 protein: CASSVGTSAFGELFF

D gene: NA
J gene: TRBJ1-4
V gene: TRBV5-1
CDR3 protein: CASSLWGPTNEKLFF

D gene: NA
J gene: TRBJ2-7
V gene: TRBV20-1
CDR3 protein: CSAERSYEQYF

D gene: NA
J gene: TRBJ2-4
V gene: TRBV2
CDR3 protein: CASSQNIQYF

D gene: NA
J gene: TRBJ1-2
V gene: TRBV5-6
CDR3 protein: CASSGVEGIGYGYTF

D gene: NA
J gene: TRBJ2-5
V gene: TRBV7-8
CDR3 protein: CASSPQGAGETQYF

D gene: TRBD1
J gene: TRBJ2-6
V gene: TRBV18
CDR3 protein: CASSLRQGPGANVLTF

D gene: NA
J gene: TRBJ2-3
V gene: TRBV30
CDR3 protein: CAWSMGLGKTDTQYF

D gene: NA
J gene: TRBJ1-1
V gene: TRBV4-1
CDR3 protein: CASSQRDITNTEAFF

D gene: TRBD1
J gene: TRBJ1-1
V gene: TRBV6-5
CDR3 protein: CASSGLQGINTEAFF

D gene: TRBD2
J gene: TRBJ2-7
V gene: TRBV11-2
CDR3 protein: CASSLVQAGGFYEQYF